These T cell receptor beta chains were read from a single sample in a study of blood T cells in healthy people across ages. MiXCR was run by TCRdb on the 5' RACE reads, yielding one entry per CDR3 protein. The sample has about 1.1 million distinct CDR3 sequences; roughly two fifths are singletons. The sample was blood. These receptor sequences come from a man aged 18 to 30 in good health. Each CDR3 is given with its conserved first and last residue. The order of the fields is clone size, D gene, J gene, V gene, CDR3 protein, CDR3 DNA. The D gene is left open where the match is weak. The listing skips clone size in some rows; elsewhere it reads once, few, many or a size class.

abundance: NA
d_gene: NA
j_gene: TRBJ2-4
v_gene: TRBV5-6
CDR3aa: CASSSSGKNIQYF
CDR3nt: TGTGCCAGCAGCTCGTCAGGGAAAAACATTCAGTACTTC

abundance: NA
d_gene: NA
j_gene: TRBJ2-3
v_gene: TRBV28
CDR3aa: CATQRQVTDTQYF
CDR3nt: TGTGCCACCCAAAGACAGGTCACAGATACGCAGTATTTT

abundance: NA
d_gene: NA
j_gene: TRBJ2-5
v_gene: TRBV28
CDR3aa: CASSLGQMNEQYF
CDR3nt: TGTGCCAGCAGTTTAGGGCAGATGAATGAGCAGTACTTC

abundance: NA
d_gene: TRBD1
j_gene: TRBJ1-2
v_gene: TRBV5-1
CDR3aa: CASRLTGEVYGYTF
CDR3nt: TGCGCCAGCAGACTGACAGGGGAAGTCTATGGCTACACCTTC

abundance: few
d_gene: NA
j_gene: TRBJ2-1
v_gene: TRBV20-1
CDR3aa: CSASGTHYNEQFF
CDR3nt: TGCAGTGCTAGCGGGACACACTACAATGAGCAGTTCTTC

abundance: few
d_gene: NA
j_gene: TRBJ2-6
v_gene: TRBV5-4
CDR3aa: CASSRAYSGANVLTF
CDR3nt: TGTGCCAGCAGCCGAGCTTACTCTGGGGCCAACGTCCTGACTTTC

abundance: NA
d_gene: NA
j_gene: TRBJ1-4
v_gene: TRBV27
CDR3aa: CASGQSSANEKLFF
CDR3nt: TGTGCCAGCGGACAGAGCTCGGCGAATGAAAAACTGTTTTTT

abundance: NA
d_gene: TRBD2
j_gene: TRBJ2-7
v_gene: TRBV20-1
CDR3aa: CSGRRLAGGRNEQYF
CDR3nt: TGCAGTGGAAGACGACTAGCGGGGGGGAGGAACGAGCAGTACTTC

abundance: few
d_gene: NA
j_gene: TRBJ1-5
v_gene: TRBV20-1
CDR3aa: CSAGGLRHSNQPQHF
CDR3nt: TGCAGTGCTGGAGGACTTCGCCATAGCAATCAGCCCCAGCATTTT

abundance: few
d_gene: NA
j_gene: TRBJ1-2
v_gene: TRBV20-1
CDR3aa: CSAGGADWGSYGYTF
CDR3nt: TGCAGTGCTGGAGGGGCAGATTGGGGTAGCTATGGCTACACCTTC

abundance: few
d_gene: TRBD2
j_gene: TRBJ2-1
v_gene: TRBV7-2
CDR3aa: CASSLVPSGYNEQFF
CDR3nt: TGTGCCAGCAGCTTAGTTCCTAGCGGATACAATGAGCAGTTCTTC

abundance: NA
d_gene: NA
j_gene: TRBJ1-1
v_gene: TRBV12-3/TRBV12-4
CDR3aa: CASSFNGAEAFF
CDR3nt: TGTGCCAGCAGTTTCAATGGGGCTGAAGCTTTCTTT

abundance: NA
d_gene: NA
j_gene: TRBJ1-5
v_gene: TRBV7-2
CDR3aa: CASSFYGDLNQPQHF
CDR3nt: TGTGCCAGCAGCTTTTACGGGGACCTCAATCAGCCCCAGCATTTT

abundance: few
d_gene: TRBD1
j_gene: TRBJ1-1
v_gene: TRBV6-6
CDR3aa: CASTMDRVAEAFF
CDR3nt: TGTGCCAGCACTATGGACAGGGTTGCTGAAGCTTTCTTT

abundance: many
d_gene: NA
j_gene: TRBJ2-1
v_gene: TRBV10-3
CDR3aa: CAISESAGSSYNEQFF
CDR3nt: TGTGCCATCAGTGAGTCAGCCGGGAGCTCCTACAATGAGCAGTTCTTC

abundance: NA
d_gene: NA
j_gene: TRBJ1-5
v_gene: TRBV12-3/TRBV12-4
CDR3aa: CASSRTQGNNQPQHF
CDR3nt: TGTGCCAGCAGCCGGACTCAGGGGAACAATCAGCCCCAGCATTTT

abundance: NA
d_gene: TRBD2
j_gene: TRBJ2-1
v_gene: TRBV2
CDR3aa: CASRGSGGRHNEQFF
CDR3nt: TGTGCCAGCAGGGGGAGCGGGGGGCGACACAATGAGCAGTTCTTC

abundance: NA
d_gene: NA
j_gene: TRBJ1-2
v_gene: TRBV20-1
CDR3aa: CSAAGGGDGSYGYTF
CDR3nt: TGCAGTGCTGCCGGCGGGGGGGATGGAAGCTATGGCTACACCTTC

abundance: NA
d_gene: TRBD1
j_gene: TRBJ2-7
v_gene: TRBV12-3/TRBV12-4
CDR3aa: CASSMDRGYEQYF
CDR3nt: TGTGCCAGCAGTATGGACAGGGGGTATGAGCAGTACTTC

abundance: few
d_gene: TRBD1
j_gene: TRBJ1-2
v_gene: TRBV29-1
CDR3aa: CSVEEQGWRGYTF
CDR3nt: TGCAGCGTTGAAGAACAGGGGTGGAGGGGCTACACCTTC

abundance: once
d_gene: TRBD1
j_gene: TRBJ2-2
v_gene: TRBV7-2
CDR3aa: CASSLGQPTGELFF
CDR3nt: TGTGCCAGCAGCTTGGGACAGCCCACCGGGGAGCTGTTTTTT

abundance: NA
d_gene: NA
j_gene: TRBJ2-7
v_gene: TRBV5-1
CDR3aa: CASSGRRIPYEQYF
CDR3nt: TGCGCCAGCAGCGGCCGTAGGATTCCCTACGAGCAGTACTTC

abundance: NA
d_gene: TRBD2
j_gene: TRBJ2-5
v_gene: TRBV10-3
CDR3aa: CAISLAGPQETQYF
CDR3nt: TGTGCCATCTCCTTAGCGGGTCCACAAGAGACCCAGTACTTC

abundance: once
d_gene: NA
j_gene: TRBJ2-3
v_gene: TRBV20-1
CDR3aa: CSAGAAGAPLTDTQYF
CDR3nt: TGCAGTGCTGGAGCCGCGGGGGCCCCACTCACAGATACGCAGTATTTT

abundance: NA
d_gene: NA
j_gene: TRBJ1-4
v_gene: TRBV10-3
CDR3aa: CAISDGQGLREKLFF
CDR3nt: TGTGCCATCAGTGACGGGCAGGGACTTCGAGAAAAACTGTTTTTT

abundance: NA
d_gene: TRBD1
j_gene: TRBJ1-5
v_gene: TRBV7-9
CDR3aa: CASSLEVGQGNQPQHF
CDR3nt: TGTGCCAGCAGCTTAGAGGTTGGACAGGGAAACCAGCCCCAGCATTTT

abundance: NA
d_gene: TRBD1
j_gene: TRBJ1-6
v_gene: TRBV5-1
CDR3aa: CASRKGQGESPLHF
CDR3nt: TGCGCCAGCAGAAAGGGACAGGGCGAATCACCCCTCCACTTT

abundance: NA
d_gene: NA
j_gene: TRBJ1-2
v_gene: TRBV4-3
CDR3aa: CASSQDLGVFGYTF
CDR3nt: TGCGCCAGCAGCCAAGACCTGGGTGTTTTTGGCTACACCTTC

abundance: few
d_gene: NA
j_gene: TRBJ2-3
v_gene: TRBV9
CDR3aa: CASSVLELITDTQYF
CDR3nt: TGTGCCAGCAGCGTCCTAGAATTAATCACAGATACGCAGTATTTT

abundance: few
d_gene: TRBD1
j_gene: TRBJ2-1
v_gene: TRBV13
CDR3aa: CASSSRSGQTHNEQFF
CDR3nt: TGTGCCAGCAGCTCCCGATCGGGACAGACACACAATGAGCAGTTCTTC

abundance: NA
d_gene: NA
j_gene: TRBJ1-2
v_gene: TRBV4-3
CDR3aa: CASSPYQGTNYGYTF
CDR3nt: TGCGCCAGCAGCCCATACCAGGGGACTAACTATGGCTACACCTTC

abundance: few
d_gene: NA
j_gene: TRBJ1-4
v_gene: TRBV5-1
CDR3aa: CASSSRGPGTHEKLFF
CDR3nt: TGCGCCAGCAGCTCGCGGGGACCAGGAACCCATGAAAAACTGTTTTTT

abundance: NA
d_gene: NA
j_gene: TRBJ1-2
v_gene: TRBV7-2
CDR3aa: CASSLGFREGYTF
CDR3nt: TGTGCCAGCAGCTTAGGATTCAGGGAAGGCTACACCTTC

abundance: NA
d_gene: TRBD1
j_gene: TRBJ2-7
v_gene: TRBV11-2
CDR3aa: CASSSRDSYYEQYF
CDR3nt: TGTGCCAGCAGCTCCCGGGACAGCTACTACGAGCAGTACTTC

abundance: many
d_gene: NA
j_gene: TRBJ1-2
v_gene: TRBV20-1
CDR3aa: CSAGRSGDVTNYGYTF
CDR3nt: TGCAGTGCCGGACGCTCCGGGGACGTTACTAACTATGGCTACACCTTC

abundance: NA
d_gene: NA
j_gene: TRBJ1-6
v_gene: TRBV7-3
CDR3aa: CASSLHETTGRSPPHF
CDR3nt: TGTGCCAGCAGCTTACACGAGACAACAGGCCGTTCACCCCCCCACTTT

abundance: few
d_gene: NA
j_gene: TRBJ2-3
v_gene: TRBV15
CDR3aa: CATSRHRQATDTQYF
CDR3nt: TGTGCCACCAGCAGACATAGACAGGCCACAGATACGCAGTATTTT

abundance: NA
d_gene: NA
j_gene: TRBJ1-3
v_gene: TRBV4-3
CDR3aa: CASSQEGFSGNTIYF
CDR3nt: TGCGCCAGCAGCCAAGAGGGTTTTTCTGGAAACACCATATATTTT

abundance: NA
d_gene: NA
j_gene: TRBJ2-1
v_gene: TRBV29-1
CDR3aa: CSVEGSLGLKYNEQFF
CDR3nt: TGCAGCGTTGAGGGCAGCCTCGGCCTCAAATACAATGAGCAGTTCTTC

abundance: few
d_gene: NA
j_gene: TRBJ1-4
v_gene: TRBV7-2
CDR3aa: CASSLGSTATNEKLFF
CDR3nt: TGTGCCAGCAGCTTAGGCAGCACTGCAACTAATGAAAAACTGTTTTTT

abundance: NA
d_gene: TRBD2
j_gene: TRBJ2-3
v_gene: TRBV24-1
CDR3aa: CATSDGTTRTDTQYF
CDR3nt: TGTGCCACCAGTGACGGGACTACCCGCACAGATACGCAGTATTTT

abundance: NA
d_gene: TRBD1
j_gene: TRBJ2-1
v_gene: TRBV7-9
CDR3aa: CASSPLTWDRGSHSEQFF
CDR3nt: TGTGCCAGCAGCCCTCTGACCTGGGACAGGGGGTCACACAGTGAGCAGTTCTTC

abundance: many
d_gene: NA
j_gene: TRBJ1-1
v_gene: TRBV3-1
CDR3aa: CASSHPDRIETEAFF
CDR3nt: TGTGCCAGCAGCCACCCGGACAGAATCGAGACTGAAGCTTTCTTT

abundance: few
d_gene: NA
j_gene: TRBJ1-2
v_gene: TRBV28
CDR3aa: CASSLMAEFGYTF
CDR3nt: TGTGCCAGCAGTTTAATGGCCGAATTCGGCTACACCTTC

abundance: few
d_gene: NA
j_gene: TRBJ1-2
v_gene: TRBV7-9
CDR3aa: CASSPGEGINYGYTF
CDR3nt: TGTGCCAGCAGCCCAGGGGAGGGGATTAACTATGGCTACACCTTC

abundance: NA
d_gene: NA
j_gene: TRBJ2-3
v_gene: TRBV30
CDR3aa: CAWSLMFTQYF
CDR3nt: TGTGCCTGGAGCCTTATGTTTACGCAGTATTTT

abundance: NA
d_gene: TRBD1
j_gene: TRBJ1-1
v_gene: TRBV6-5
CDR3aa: CASSYSTGVSTEAFF
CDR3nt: TGTGCCAGCAGTTACAGCACAGGGGTCTCTACTGAAGCTTTCTTT

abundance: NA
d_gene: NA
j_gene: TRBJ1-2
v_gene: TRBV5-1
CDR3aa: CASSSKGGRGYTF
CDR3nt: TGCGCCAGCAGCTCAAAAGGAGGGCGCGGCTACACCTTC

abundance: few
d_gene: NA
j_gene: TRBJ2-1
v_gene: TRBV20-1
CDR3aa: CSARGPAAPEQFF
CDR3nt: TGCAGTGCTAGGGGACCAGCCGCCCCTGAGCAGTTCTTC

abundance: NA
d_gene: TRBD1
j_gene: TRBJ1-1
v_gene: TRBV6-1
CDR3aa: CASSVRTGGLGTEAFF
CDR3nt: TGTGCCAGCAGTGTTCGGACAGGGGGCTTGGGCACTGAAGCTTTCTTT

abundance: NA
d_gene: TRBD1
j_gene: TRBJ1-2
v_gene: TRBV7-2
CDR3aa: CASSPQWGQTNYGYTF
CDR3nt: TGTGCCAGCAGCCCACAGTGGGGACAGACCAACTATGGCTACACCTTC

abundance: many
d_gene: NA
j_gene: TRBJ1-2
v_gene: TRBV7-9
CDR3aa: CASSLGYYGYTF
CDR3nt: TGTGCCAGCAGCTTAGGGTACTATGGCTACACCTTC